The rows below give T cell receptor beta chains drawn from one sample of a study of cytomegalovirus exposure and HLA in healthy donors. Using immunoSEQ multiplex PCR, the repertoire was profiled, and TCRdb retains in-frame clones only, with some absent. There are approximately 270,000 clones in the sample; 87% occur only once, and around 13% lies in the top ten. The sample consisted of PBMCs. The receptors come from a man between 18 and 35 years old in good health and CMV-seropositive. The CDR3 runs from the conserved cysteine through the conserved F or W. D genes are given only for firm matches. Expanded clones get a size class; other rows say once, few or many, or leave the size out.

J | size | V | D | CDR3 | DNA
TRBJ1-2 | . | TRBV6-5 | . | CASSYMGGGYGYTF | TGTGCCAGCAGTTACATGGGGGGCGGCTATGGCTACACCTTC
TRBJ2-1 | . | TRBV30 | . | CAWERTHYNEQFF | TGTGCCTGGGAGCGGACCCATTACAATGAGCAGTTCTTC
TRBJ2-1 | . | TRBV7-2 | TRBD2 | CASSLPGLATNEQFF | TGTGCCAGCAGCTTACCGGGACTAGCTACGAATGAGCAGTTCTTC
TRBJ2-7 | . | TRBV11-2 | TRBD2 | CASSYRTTSGRVREDEQYF | TGTGCCAGCAGTTACAGGACGACTAGCGGGAGGGTCAGGGAGGACGAGCAGTACTTC
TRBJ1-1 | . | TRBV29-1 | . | CSVDNRQNTEAFF | TGCAGCGTTGATAACAGACAGAACACTGAAGCTTTCTTT
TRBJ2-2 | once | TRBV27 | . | CASSFRGPGELFF | TGTGCCAGCAGTTTCCGGGGCCCCGGGGAGCTGTTTTTT
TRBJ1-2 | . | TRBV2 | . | CASSDSYGGSSYGYTF | TGTGCCAGCAGCGACTCCTATGGAGGGAGCAGCTATGGCTACACCTTC
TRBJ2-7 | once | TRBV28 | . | CASSLKITYEQYF | TGTGCCAGCAGTTTAAAGATAACCTACGAGCAGTACTTC
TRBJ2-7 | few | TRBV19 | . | CASSIRVHYHEQYF | TGTGCCAGTAGTATCAGGGTACATTACCACGAGCAGTACTTC
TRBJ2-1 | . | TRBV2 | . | CASRRGADYEQFF | TGTGCCAGCAGACGGGGGGCCGATTATGAGCAGTTCTTC
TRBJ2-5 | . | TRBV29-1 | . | CSVGRFETQYF | TGCAGCGTTGGGCGTTTTGAGACCCAGTACTTC
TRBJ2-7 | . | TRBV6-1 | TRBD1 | CASSERTGAYEQYF | TGTGCCAGCAGTGAAAGGACAGGGGCCTACGAGCAGTACTTC
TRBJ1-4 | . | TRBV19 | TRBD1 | CASSPGQGPSELFF | TGTGCCAGTAGTCCAGGACAGGGTCCCAGTGAACTGTTTTTT